These 26 T cell receptor beta chains originate from one sample sequenced in a study of blood T cell repertoires in COVID-19. Clones were read by immunoSEQ multiplex PCR, and TCRdb kept only the in-frame ones, dropping some. This table has about 300,000 clones, approximately 89% appearing once. What was sequenced was PBMCs or T cells enriched from blood (not recorded which). The receptor source for this set is a woman aged 50 to 60 who had been exposed to COVID-19.

The rearrangement joins TRBV6-5 to TRBJ1-1; D ambiguous. The CDR3 has 11 residues. Deletions cut 10 bases from V and 10 bases from J, with 16 bases between. The germline CDR1 and CDR2 sequences are MNHEY and SVGAGI. Here the CDR3 reads CATQERGRAFF. The CDR3 region has the DNA TGTGCCACCCAGGAGAGAGGGAGAGCTTTCTTT.

The chain uses TRBV28 and TRBJ1-2; D remains ambiguous. This CDR3 is 12 amino acids long. V lost 4 bases, J lost 5 bases, and 8 bases lay in between. The germline gives CDR1 MDHEN, CDR2 SYDVKM. CDR3 amino acids: CASSSVDYGYTF. The CDR3 DNA is TGTGCCAGCAGTTCGGTAGATTATGGCTACACCTTC.

This chain uses TRBV6-5 with TRBJ2-1, with TRBD1 matching over 7 bases. From germline, CDR1 is MNHEY and CDR2 SVGAGI. The CDR3 consists of 15 residues. After removal of 7 bases from V and 9 bases from J, the junction contained 15 bases not matched to a gene. The CDR3 bases are TGTGCCAGCACCCTAGACAGGGCAACCTCTGGTGAGCAGTTCTTC. Amino acids: CASTLDRATSGEQFF.

V and J are TRBV19 and TRBJ1-2; 9 nucleotides match TRBD1. After removal of 5 bases from V and 1 base from J, the junction contained 8 bases not matched to a gene. CDR1 and CDR2 (germline): LNHDA, SQIVND (reference sequence). The CDR3 is made up of 16 amino acids. The CDR3 DNA reads TGTGCCAGTAGTCCTGGGACAGGGAGCTTTAACTATGGCTACACCTTC. Translating it yields CASSPGTGSFNYGYTF.

The sample holds one count of this clone. The V and J genes are TRBV13 and TRBJ2-7; D possibly corresponds to TRBD2 (6 bases). The CDR3 covers 14 residues. V shed 5 bases and J shed 3 bases, with 14 bases lying between them. Germline V gene sequence: CDR1 PRHDT, CDR2 FYEKMQ (reference sequence). CDR3 amino acids: CASSLRGPNYEQYF. The CDR3 DNA follows: TGTGCCAGCAGCCTGCGGGGACCTAACTACGAGCAGTACTTC.

The rearrangement joins TRBV5-4 to TRBJ1-1; D might be TRBD1 (6 bases). Germline V lookup: CDR1 SGHNT, CDR2 YYREEE (reference sequence). Trimming took off 4 bases at V and 0 bases at J, with 16 bases between the two ends. This CDR3 has 16 residues. The CDR3 sequence: CASSPEGQIMNTEAFF. The DNA of the CDR3 is TGTGCCAGCAGCCCTGAAGGACAGATTATGAACACTGAAGCTTTCTTT. Supplemented by reference TRBV5-4 and TRBJ1-1, the full variable domain reads ETGVTQSPTHLIKTRGQQVTLRCSSQSGHNTVSWYQQALGQGPQFIFQYYREEENGRGNFPPRFSGLQFPNYSSELNVNALELDDSALYLCASSPEGQIMNTEAFFGQGTRLTVV.

As DNA, the CDR3 is TGTGCCAGCAGCCAGAACAGGGGGACTAATGAAAAACTGTTTTTT. Translated: CASSQNRGTNEKLFF. J is TRBJ1-4 and V is TRBV3-1 (or the pseudogene TRBV3-2); the match to TRBD1 covers 8 bases. Looked up from germline, CDR1 is LGHDT and CDR2 is YNNKEL (reference sequence). The CDR3 has 15 residues. Trimming at V came to 3 bases and at J to 2 bases, leaving 2 bases not matched to a gene.

This clone was seen a single time. This rearrangement joins TRBV27 to TRBJ2-2; possible D gene TRBD1, 5 bases. The CDR3 loop spans 13 amino acids. V was pared by 2 bases and J by 9 bases, with 10 bases between. CDR1 is MNHEY, CDR2 SMNVEV, per germline (reference sequence). The DNA of the CDR3 is TGTGCCAGCAGTTTAAGTTGGGGCCGGGAGCTGTTTTTT. Its translation: CASSLSWGRELFF.

The chain has TRBV30 and TRBJ1-2; D uncertain. V lost 0 bases to trimming and J lost 7 bases, with 18 bases between them. The CDR3 spans 15 residues. The germline V gene encodes CDR1 GTSNPN and CDR2 SVGIG (reference sequence). This CDR3 reads CAWSVIGLRAGGYTF. CDR3 DNA sequence: TGTGCCTGGAGTGTAATTGGGCTGCGAGCTGGTGGCTACACCTTC.

The chain uses TRBV4-1 and TRBJ2-3; no reliable D call. The CDR3 loop spans 15 amino acids. From germline, CDR1 is MGHRA and CDR2 YSYEKL. V dropped 0 bases and J dropped 0 bases, with 7 bases sitting between them. CDR3 bases: TGCGCCAGCAGCCAAGAGAAGAGGAGCACAGATACGCAGTATTTT. This encodes CASSQEKRSTDTQYF.

This chain joins TRBV19 and TRBJ2-5, with 9 bases that match TRBD2. This CDR3 has 14 residues. CDR1 and CDR2 (germline): LNHDA, SQIVND (reference sequence). The ends lost 3 bases at V and 4 bases at J; junction bases unmatched: 3. The CDR3 bases are TGTGCCAGTAGTATCGGGACTAGCAGAGAGACCCAGTACTTC. This translates into CASSIGTSRETQYF.

The J gene is TRBJ2-7, the V gene TRBV28; 7 bases are shared with TRBD1. Germline CDR1 is MDHEN and CDR2 is SYDVKM. This CDR3 comprises 15 residues. V dropped 3 bases and J dropped 5; count of bases not matched to a gene: 10. CDR3 nucleotide sequence: TGTGCCAGCAGTTTCCGCCCGGACAGGCGAGACGAGCAGTACTTC. Residues: CASSFRPDRRDEQYF. The full variable domain, rest sourced from reference TRBV28 and TRBJ2-7, is DVKVTQSSRYLVKRTGEKVFLECVQDMDHENMFWYRQDPGLGLRLIYFSYDVKMKEKGDIPEGYSVSREKKERFSLILESASTNQTSMYLCASSFRPDRRDEQYFGPGTRLTVT.

The chain is built from TRBV21-1 and TRBJ2-7; the D call in the table, TRBD2, was not verified against the DNA. TRBV21-1 is a documented pseudogene. The CDR3 is made up of 14 amino acids. The CDR3 nucleotides are TGTGCCAGCAGCAAAGTTAGCGTTTGGGGCGAGCAGTACTTC. This translates into CASSKVSVWGEQYF.

The V call is TRBV2, the J call TRBJ2-2, with 8 positions matching TRBD2. With V trimmed by 4 bases and J by 0 bases, 1 base remained unmatched. Germline V gene sequence: CDR1 SNHLY, CDR2 FYNNEI. This CDR3 contains 15 residues. CDR3 residues: CASSGREANTGELFF. The CDR3 DNA is TGTGCCAGCAGTGGGCGGGAGGCGAACACCGGGGAGCTGTTTTTT.

This clone was detected once. V and J are TRBV5-6 and TRBJ2-7; no clear D. The CDR3 is made up of 12 amino acids. CDR1 and CDR2 from the germline V gene are SGHDT and YYEEEE. Trimming took off 2 bases at V and 0 bases at J, with 3 bases between the two ends. CDR3 DNA: TGTGCCAGCAGCTTAGCCTCCTACGAGCAGTACTTC. Its translation is CASSLASYEQYF.

This clone came up once. The V call is TRBV3-1 (or the pseudogene TRBV3-2), the J call TRBJ2-3; D remains ambiguous. The germline CDR1 and CDR2 sequences are LGHDT and YNNKEL (reference sequence). Trimming took off 1 base at V and 10 bases at J, with 9 bases between the two ends. CDR3 length: 12 amino acids. CDR3: CASSQGSMAQYF. The CDR3 region has the DNA TGTGCCAGCAGCCAAGGATCTATGGCGCAGTATTTT.

This sequence joins TRBV28 and TRBJ2-7, with D maybe TRBD2 (6 bases). CDR3 length: 15 residues. The ends were cut back, 5 bases at V and 2 bases at J, with 16 bases in the middle. CDR1 and CDR2 (germline): MDHEN, SYDVKM. CDR3 coding DNA: TGTGCCAGCAGTCCCTATACAAGACTAGCCTACGAGCAGTACTTC. Amino acids: CASSPYTRLAYEQYF.

V gene TRBV11-1 combines with J gene TRBJ2-7, with 7 positions matching TRBD1. CDR3 length equals 15 residues. Germline V gives CDR1 SGHAT, CDR2 FQDESV (reference sequence). V shed 8 bases and J 3 bases; nucleotides not matched to a gene: 13. The CDR3 reads CASSYPGQLIYEQYF. The CDR3 DNA reads as TGTGCCAGCTCTTACCCGGGACAGCTCATCTACGAGCAGTACTTC. Drawing the rest from reference TRBV11-1 and TRBJ2-7, the complete variable domain is EAEVAQSPRYKITEKSQAVAFWCDPISGHATLYWYRQILGQGPELLVQFQDESVVDDSQLPKDRFSAERLKGVDSTLKIQPAELGDSAMYLCASSYPGQLIYEQYFGPGTRLTVT.

V gene TRBV30 combines with J gene TRBJ1-2; 8 bases map to TRBD1. V was clipped by 5 bases and J by 5 bases; unmatched bases: 4. The germline V gene encodes CDR1 GTSNPN and CDR2 SVGIG (reference sequence). The CDR3 runs 12 residues. The CDR3 DNA sequence: TGTGCCTGGGCCAGGGGGCTGTATGGCTACACCTTC. Translated: CAWARGLYGYTF.

CDR3 region: CASSPGNRVTDTQYF. The DNA of the CDR3 is TGTGCCAGCAGTCCTGGGAACAGGGTGACAGATACGCAGTATTTT. V is TRBV3-1 (or the pseudogene TRBV3-2) and J is TRBJ2-3; TRBD1 might be the D (6 bases). Germline CDR1 LGHDT, CDR2 YNNKEL (reference sequence). The V end lost 6 bases, the J end lost 3 bases, and 16 bases lay between the germline ends. The CDR3 covers 15 residues.

The gene calls are TRBV10-3 and TRBJ2-1; TRBD1 aligns across 7 bases. Germline V gene lookup returns CDR1 ENHRY and CDR2 SYGVKD. The ends lost 3 bases at V and 5 bases at J; junction bases unmatched: 7. This CDR3 has 15 amino acids. CDR3 sequence reads: CAISDGRGRDNEQFF. In DNA form, the CDR3 reads TGTGCCATCAGTGATGGCAGGGGGAGAGACAATGAGCAGTTCTTC.

V and J are TRBV5-1 and TRBJ2-1, with 8 bases fitting TRBD1. Trimming removed 0 bases from V and 6 bases from J; junction bases left unmatched: 8. CDR1 and CDR2 (germline): SGHRS, YFSETQ. The CDR3 has 16 residues. The CDR3 protein is CASSLETGVWGNEQFF. CDR3 in DNA: TGCGCCAGCAGCTTGGAGACAGGGGTCTGGGGCAATGAGCAGTTCTTC.

The genes are TRBV5-1 and TRBJ2-1, with D uncertain. Trimming pared 8 bases from V and 10 bases from J, leaving 19 bases between. The CDR3 runs 13 residues. Germline CDR1 reads SGHRS; CDR2 reads YFSETQ. The CDR3 DNA follows: TGCGCCAGTGCGTCTAGATACTATACAGAGCAGTTCTTC. Its translation is CASASRYYTEQFF.

This chain uses TRBV19 with TRBJ2-7; 7 bases agree with TRBD2. Germline V gene lookup returns CDR1 LNHDA and CDR2 SQIVND (reference sequence). The CDR3 totals 15 residues. Trimming took 2 bases from V and 0 from J; bases not matched to a gene: 4. CDR3 sequence reads: CASSIRRGDSYEQYF. The CDR3 DNA is TGTGCCAGTAGTATACGCCGGGGGGACTCCTACGAGCAGTACTTC.

V is TRBV3-1 (or the pseudogene TRBV3-2) and J is TRBJ1-2, with unresolved D. The CDR3 covers 15 residues. Between the trimmed V and J ends, which lost 0 bases and 0 bases, there was a span of 8 bases. Germline CDR1 and CDR2: LGHDT and YNNKEL (reference sequence). The CDR3 loop is CASSQDFRSNYGYTF. DNA for the CDR3: TGTGCCAGCAGCCAAGATTTTAGATCTAACTATGGCTACACCTTC.

V and J are TRBV10-3 and TRBJ2-7; tentatively, D is TRBD1 (5 bases). Germline assignment: CDR1 ENHRY and CDR2 SYGVKD. V dropped 4 bases and J dropped 6 bases, with 10 bases sitting between them. The CDR3 consists of 12 residues. CDR3 nucleotides: TGTGCCATCAGTGCGCCCCAGGGCGAGCAGTACTTC. Amino acids: CAISAPQGEQYF.